This T cell receptor (beta chain) comes out of a study of T cells in localized non-small cell lung cancer. Findings and limits, study-wide: Multi-region tumor sequencing was not done, so intratumor heterogeneity could not be excluded. Out of the top 100 tumor clones, a median around 56 were seen in adjacent lung. The study found T cell clonality highest in uninvolved adjacent lung, above tumor.

Generated by immunoSEQ multiplex PCR, the TCRdb table keeps only in-frame clones and is missing some. The table records some 40,000 clones, more than 90% of them present only once. On this clone itself: What it binds is unknown.

This sequence originates from a female donor older than 55 with stage I lung adenocarcinoma. The source was peripheral blood, collected before any cancer treatment.

CDR3 protein: CARFGDATDTQYF. The CDR3 nucleotides read TGTGCCCGTTTTGGGGATGCGACAGATACGCAGTATTTT. The chain joins TRBV6-5 to TRBJ2-3, with D hard to call. Trimming removed 11 bases from V and 3 bases from J, with 15 bases in between. The CDR3 has 13 amino acids. Germline CDR1 is MNHEY and CDR2 is SVGAGI.